The 10 T cell receptor beta chains below were found in one sample sequenced in a study of CD8+CD57+ T cells in acquired aplastic anemia. Genomic DNA constituted the template upon which TCR beta VDJ and CDR3 profiling was performed. In TCRdb, the reads were re-called with MiXCR into one record per CDR3 protein. Seen here are just over 400,000 distinct CDR3 sequences, about two thirds observed once, and the top ten hold 3.5% to 4.5%. The specimen sequenced was sorted CD4+, CD8+, or CD8+CD57+ T cells (not recorded which) from PBMCs. The receptors were sampled from a human donor in good health, serving as a control.

Concerning this clonotype itself: The conserved phenylalanine or tryptophan is not found at the CDR3 terminus, so this likely reflects a read error. The chain is built from TRBV24-1 and TRBJ2-3, with D perhaps TRBD1 or TRBD2 (5 bases each). Trimming cost V 3 bases and J 12 bases, with 15 bases left between them. The CDR3 is 13 residues long. Germline V gives CDR1 KGHDR, CDR2 SFDVKD. CDR3 residues: CATSDMGTGTQYP. As DNA, the CDR3 is TGTGCCACCAGTGATATGGGGACGGGTACACAGTATCCT.

With regard to this clonotype: A much larger clone differs by one base, so this may be a read error. V is TRBV6-5 and J is TRBJ1-5; 9 bases fit TRBD1. Germline V gives CDR1 MNHEY, CDR2 SVGAGI. V lost 6 bases and J lost 6; bases outside the gene matches: 9. This CDR3 spans 15 amino acids. CDR3 protein: CASREPGQGLQPQHF. CDR3 DNA: TGTGCCAGCAGGGAGCCGGGACAGGGTCTTCAGCCCCAGCATTTT.

In this sample, this clonotype turned up many times. The chain is built from TRBV7-8 and TRBJ2-7, with 12 bases identical to TRBD1. Germline V gene lookup returns CDR1 SGHVS and CDR2 FQNEAQ. V lost 5 bases, J lost 5 bases, and 13 bases stayed unmatched. The CDR3 runs to 17 residues. The CDR3 region has the DNA TGTGCCAGCAGCCTATCTGCCGGGACAGGGGGCTTCCACGAGCAGTACTTC. Its translation is CASSLSAGTGGFHEQYF. The variable domain in full, with the rest retrieved from reference TRBV7-8 and TRBJ2-7, is GAGVSQSPRYKVAKRGQDVALRCDPISGHVSLFWYQQALGQGPEFLTYFQNEAQLDKSGLPSDRFFAERPEGSVSTLKIQRTQQEDSAVYLCASSLSAGTGGFHEQYFGPGTRLTVT.

On this clonotype itself: At one of its ends the junction is not consistent with the germline gene, which may arise from a read error. V gene TRBV2 combines with J gene TRBJ2-1; no reliable D call. This CDR3 region has 15 residues. Per the germline V gene, CDR1 is SNHLY and CDR2 is FYNNEI. CDR3 protein: CASSVGAAGANVLTF. Here the CDR3 DNA reads TGTGCCAGCAGCGTAGGCGCGGCTGGCGCCAACGTCCTGACCTTC.

This clonotype showed up many times. V is TRBV20-1 and J is TRBJ1-3, with 7 bases identical to TRBD1. V lost 5 bases and J lost 3; bases outside the gene matches: 10. Germline values: CDR1 DFQATT, CDR2 SNEGSKA (reference sequence). The CDR3 consists of 15 residues. The CDR3 DNA follows: TGCAGTGCTTCCCAGGGGGGGGGCAGTGGAAACACCATATATTTT. Translated, it gives CSASQGGGSGNTIYF.

Comment on this clonotype: Germline and junction disagree at one end, which may indicate a read error. This chain uses TRBV20-1 with TRBJ2-1, with 7 bases lining up with TRBD2. The CDR3 contains 13 residues. Germline assignment: CDR1 DFQATT and CDR2 SNEGSKA (reference sequence). The CDR3 coding sequence is TGCAGCGCTAGACGGGGAGGGAGCAATGAGCAGTTCTTC. This translates into CSARRGGSNEQFF.

To note about this clonotype: One end of the junction does not line up with germline, which may come from a read error. This sequence joins TRBV20-1 and TRBJ1-6; D gene unclear. The CDR3 covers 14 residues. The germline CDR1 and CDR2 sequences are DFQATT and SNEGSKA (reference sequence). The chain's CDR3 is CSARFTSYTSPLHF. CDR3 sequence (DNA): TGCAGTGCTAGATTTACGAGCTATACTTCACCCCTCCACTTT.

Remarks on this clonotype: An end of the junction does not agree with germline; a read error may underlie this. This chain uses TRBV7-8 with TRBJ1-5, with D hard to call. CDR3 length: 14 amino acids. The V gene's germline CDR1 is SGHVS and CDR2 FQNEAQ. The CDR3 loop is CASSSPGTPAPAFF. CDR3 nucleotides: TGTGCCAGCAGCTCCCCCGGCACTCCAGCCCCAGCGTTTTTT.

The CDR3 spells CSVDGPSGGPFNTDTQYF. CDR3 bases: TGCAGCGTTGACGGCCCTAGCGGGGGACCCTTCAACACAGATACGCAGTATTTT. The chain uses TRBV29-1 and TRBJ2-3, with TRBD2 matching over 10 bases. CDR3 size: 18 residues. CDR1 and CDR2 (germline): SQVTM, ANQGSEA. V dropped 3 bases and J dropped 2; count of bases not matched to a gene: 14.

The chain carries TRBV20-1 and TRBJ2-1, with 8 bases aligning to TRBD2. Trimming cost V 4 bases and J 7 bases; bases outside gene matches: 9. Germline V lookup: CDR1 DFQATT, CDR2 SNEGSKA (reference sequence). The CDR3 length is 14 residues. The CDR3 reads CSATGGATKNEQFF. CDR3 coding DNA: TGCAGTGCTACCGGGGGGGCAACGAAGAATGAGCAGTTCTTC.